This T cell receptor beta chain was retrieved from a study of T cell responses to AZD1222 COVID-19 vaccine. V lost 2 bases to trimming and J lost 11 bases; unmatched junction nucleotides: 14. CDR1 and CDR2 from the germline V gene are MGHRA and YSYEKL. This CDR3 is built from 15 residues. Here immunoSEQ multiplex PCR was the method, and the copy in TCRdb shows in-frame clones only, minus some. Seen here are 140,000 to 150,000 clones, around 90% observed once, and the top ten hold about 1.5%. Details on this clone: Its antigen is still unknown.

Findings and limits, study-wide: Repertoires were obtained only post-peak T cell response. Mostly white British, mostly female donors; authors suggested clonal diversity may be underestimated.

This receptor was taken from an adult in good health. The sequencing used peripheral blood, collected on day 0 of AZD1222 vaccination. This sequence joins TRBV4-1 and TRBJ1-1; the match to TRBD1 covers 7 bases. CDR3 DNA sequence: TGCGCCAGCAGCCAACCATTAGACAGGGCTCCGGGCGCTTTCTTT. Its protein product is CASSQPLDRAPGAFF.